Each of the 13 T cell receptor beta chains below was sequenced from the same sample in a study of blood T cell repertoires in COVID-19. Data came from immunoSEQ multiplex PCR; TCRdb stores just in-frame clones and leaves some out. The sample yields some 67,000 clones, about 90% seen once. The sequencing sample was made of peripheral blood. The receptors originated from a man over 45 with active COVID-19.

The chain combines TRBV2 with TRBJ1-2, with TRBD1 matching over 7 bases. The CDR3 is made up of 15 amino acids. The J segment lost 4 bases and the V segment lost 1 base, leaving 6 bases of the junction unmatched. CDR1 and CDR2 from the germline V gene are SNHLY and FYNNEI. DNA of the CDR3: TGTGCCAGCAGTGAAGAGGGGGCGCAATCCTATGGCTACACCTTC. It encodes CASSEEGAQSYGYTF.

This chain joins TRBV2 and TRBJ1-5; TRBD1 is a possible D gene (6 bases). V lost 5 bases and J lost 4, with 15 bases in between. The CDR3 is made up of 15 amino acids. Germline CDR1 reads SNHLY; CDR2 reads FYNNEI. CDR3 bases: TGTGCCAGCAGTCGACAGGACATCGCGAATCAGCCCCAGCATTTT. Encoded protein: CASSRQDIANQPQHF.

This chain connects TRBV9 to TRBJ2-1; 11 bases match TRBD2. The germline V gene has CDR1 SGDLS and CDR2 YYNGEE. The V and J ends lost 3 bases and 7 bases, in that order; junction bases with no gene match: 6. CDR3 length: 15 residues. The CDR3 coding sequence is TGTGCCAGCAGCGATAGCGGGAGGGCGGAAAATGAGCAGTTCTTC. It specifies CASSDSGRAENEQFF.

The gene calls are TRBV7-2 and TRBJ1-1; possibly TRBD1 for D (5 bases). Germline V gene data show CDR1 as SGHTA and CDR2 as FQGNSA. Trimming cost V 1 base and J 1 base, with 10 bases left between them. The CDR3 length is 15 residues. The CDR3 DNA follows: TGTGCCAGCAGCTTAGTGGGGGGATCGAACACTGAAGCTTTCTTT. Its protein product is CASSLVGGSNTEAFF.

V is TRBV3-1 (or the pseudogene TRBV3-2) and J is TRBJ1-1; possible D gene TRBD1, 6 bases. V was cut by 2 bases and J by 2 bases, with 9 bases left in between. CDR3 length equals 14 residues. Germline CDR1 is LGHDT and CDR2 is YNNKEL (reference sequence). The CDR3 sequence: CASSQIQGNTEAFF. Written as DNA, the CDR3 is TGTGCCAGCAGCCAAATACAGGGTAACACTGAAGCTTTCTTT.

This sequence joins TRBV6-1 and TRBJ2-1, with 8 bases matching TRBD2. Germline V CDR1 and CDR2: MNHNS, SASEGT. The J segment lost 2 bases and the V segment lost 2 bases, leaving 5 bases of the junction unmatched. This CDR3 region has 16 residues. The CDR3 DNA is TGTGCCAGCAGTGAACGGGGGGGTGGCACCTACAATGAGCAGTTCTTC. Residues: CASSERGGGTYNEQFF.

V usage is TRBV29-1 and J usage is TRBJ1-5; possible D gene TRBD1, 6 bases. CDR1 and CDR2 (germline): SQVTM, ANQGSEA. V lost 6 bases and J lost 2, with 17 bases in between. The CDR3 totals 15 residues. CDR3 amino acids: CSVRFGGAGNQPQHF. The DNA of the CDR3 is TGCAGCGTCCGGTTCGGGGGGGCTGGCAATCAGCCCCAGCATTTT.

CDR3 sequence reads: CASSYSLAPYNEQFF. The CDR3, as DNA: TGTGCCAGCAGTTACTCACTAGCCCCCTACAATGAGCAGTTCTTC. This chain links TRBV6-5 with TRBJ2-1, with D possibly TRBD2 on 6 matching bases. V dropped 0 bases and J dropped 2 bases, with 8 bases sitting between them. This CDR3 is 15 amino acids long. CDR1 and CDR2 (germline): MNHEY, SVGAGI.

This sequence joins TRBV9 and TRBJ1-2; 7 bases are a match to TRBD1. CDR1 SGDLS and CDR2 YYNGEE come from the germline V gene. The CDR3 covers 13 residues. J gave up 2 bases and V 4 bases, and 2 bases lay outside the gene matches. Here the CDR3 DNA reads TGTGCCAGCAGCCCGACAGGGAACTATGGCTACACCTTC. Its protein is CASSPTGNYGYTF.

In nucleotides, the CDR3 is TGTGCCAGCAGGAGAGGAACACGGATTTCTGGGGCTTTCTTT. As protein: CASRRGTRISGAFF. The chain employs TRBV6-5 and TRBJ1-1; D is unclear. CDR3 length: 14 residues. The V and J ends lost 6 bases and 11 bases respectively, with 22 bases between them. The V gene's germline CDR1 is MNHEY and CDR2 SVGAGI.

V is TRBV23-1 and J is TRBJ1-5, with D possibly matching TRBD1 (5 bases). TRBV23-1 is treated as an ORF (open reading frame) with a function not yet certain. The CDR3 length is 11 residues. Trimming left V 6 bases short and J 5 bases short, with 5 bases between. CDR3 sequence reads: CASSRDQPQHF. The CDR3 bases are TGCGCCAGCAGCAGGGATCAGCCCCAGCATTTT.

The chain employs TRBV5-4 and TRBJ2-3, with D perhaps matching TRBD1 (8 bases). Trimming took 4 bases from V and 5 from J, leaving 20 bases between them. This CDR3 has 16 amino acids. Per germline, CDR1 SGHNT and CDR2 YYREEE (reference sequence). CDR3 residues: CASSPHPTGEGDTQYF. Here the CDR3 DNA reads TGTGCCAGCAGCCCCCACCCGACAGGGGAGGGAGATACGCAGTATTTT.

This clone was counted between two and nine times. The genes are TRBV7-9 and TRBJ2-7; D gene unclear. The CDR3 contains 13 residues. Looked up from germline, CDR1 is SEHNR and CDR2 is FQNEAQ (reference sequence). Trimming removed 1 base at V and 2 bases at J, with 6 bases between. CDR3 in DNA: TGTGCCAGCAGCTTAGTGTCAACCTACGAGCAGTACTTC. Translating gives CASSLVSTYEQYF.